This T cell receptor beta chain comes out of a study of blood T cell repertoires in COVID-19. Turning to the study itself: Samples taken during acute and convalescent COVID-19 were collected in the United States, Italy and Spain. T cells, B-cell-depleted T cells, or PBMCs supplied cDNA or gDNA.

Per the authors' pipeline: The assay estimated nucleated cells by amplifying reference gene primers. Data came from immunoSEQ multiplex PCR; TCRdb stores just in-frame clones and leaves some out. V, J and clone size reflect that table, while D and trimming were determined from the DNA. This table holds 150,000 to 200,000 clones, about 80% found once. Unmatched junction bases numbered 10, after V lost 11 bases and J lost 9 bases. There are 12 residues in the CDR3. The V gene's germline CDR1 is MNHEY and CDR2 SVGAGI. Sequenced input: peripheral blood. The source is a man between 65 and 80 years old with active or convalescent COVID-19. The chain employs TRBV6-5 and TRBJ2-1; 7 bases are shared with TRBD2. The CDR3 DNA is TGTGCCTCCCAAAGGGAGGGTATTGAGCAGTTCTTC. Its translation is CASQREGIEQFF.